This TCR beta chain was sequenced for a study of T cell repertoires in cytomegalovirus infection. Study overall: Recently identified HLA-C-restricted CMV epitopes were used, and well-studied HLA-B-restricted CMV epitopes were used as well. An indication of both CMV infection and matching HLA type came from public TCR beta signatures. Overall study results and limits: Based on cumulative public TCR beta family frequency, carriers of CMV plus the relevant HLA were identified. CMV-specific TCR beta clonotypes restricted by HLA-C were the ones dominating the ex vivo response.

The CDR3 contains 16 residues. Looked up from germline, CDR1 is DFQATT and CDR2 is SNEGSKA (reference sequence). The V and J ends lost 6 bases and 3 bases respectively, with 24 bases between them. This clonotype was found a few times. Its antigen is as yet unknown. TCRdb fed the reads into MiXCR, producing one record per CDR3 protein. The sample carries roughly 920,000 distinct CDR3 sequences, 30% to 40% recorded once. The chain carries TRBV20-1 and TRBJ2-7; D is unclear. The clonotype was recovered from a human donor in good health (CMV status not recorded). Some clones in this sample may be carry-over from other donors' samples. The sample consisted of cultured CD8+ T cells from PBMCs, taken from culture after CMV antigen stimulation. The CDR3 loop reads CSARKYGIDLVYEQYF. CDR3 nucleotide sequence: TGCAGTGCCAGAAAATATGGAATAGATTTAGTCTACGAGCAGTACTTC.